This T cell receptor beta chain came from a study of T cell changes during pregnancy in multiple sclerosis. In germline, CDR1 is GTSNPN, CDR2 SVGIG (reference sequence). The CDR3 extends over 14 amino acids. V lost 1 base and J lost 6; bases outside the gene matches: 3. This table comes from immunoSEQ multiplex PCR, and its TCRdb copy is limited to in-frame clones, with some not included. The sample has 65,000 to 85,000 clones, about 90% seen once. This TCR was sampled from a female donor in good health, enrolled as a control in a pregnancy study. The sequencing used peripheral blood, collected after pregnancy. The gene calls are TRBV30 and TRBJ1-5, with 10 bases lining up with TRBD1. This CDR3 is CAWSGTGGIQPQHF. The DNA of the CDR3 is TGTGCCTGGAGTGGGACAGGGGGGATTCAGCCCCAGCATTTT.